These 27 T cell receptor beta chains share one sample of origin, sequenced in a study of blood T cell repertoires in COVID-19. Produced via immunoSEQ multiplex PCR; TCRdb's table is partial and in-frame only. This repertoire shows some 230,000 clones, more than 75% found once; its top ten account for roughly 8.2%. The sample comprised peripheral blood. All receptors derive from a woman aged 80 or older with COVID-19, enrolled during active disease.

This sequence joins TRBV27 and TRBJ1-6; weak D call: TRBD1 (6 bases). Germline V gives CDR1 MNHEY, CDR2 SMNVEV (reference sequence). The CDR3 contains 15 residues. Trimming took off 6 bases at V and 7 bases at J, with 16 bases between the two ends. The CDR3 reads CASSPPDRLNSPLHF. The CDR3 DNA follows: TGTGCCAGCAGCCCACCGGACAGACTAAATTCACCCCTCCACTTT.

This clone showed up just a few times. This sequence joins TRBV2 and TRBJ1-4; D is uncertain. The length of the CDR3 is 14 residues. Germline V gene data show CDR1 as SNHLY and CDR2 as FYNNEI. V was pared by 3 bases and J by 4 bases, with 9 bases between. CDR3 amino acids: CASSEWGGNEKLFF. CDR3 nucleotide sequence: TGTGCCAGCAGTGAGTGGGGAGGTAATGAAAAACTGTTTTTT.

The chain links TRBV5-1 to TRBJ2-1; D might be TRBD1 (5 bases). The CDR3 contains 15 residues. CDR1 and CDR2 (germline): SGHRS, YFSETQ. V lost 0 bases and J 6 bases, leaving 13 bases between the germline ends. Here the CDR3 DNA reads TGCGCCAGCAGCTTGGGCCACAGTGACAGCAATGAGCAGTTCTTC. Translated: CASSLGHSDSNEQFF.

This clone showed up just a few times. The rearrangement links TRBV2 to TRBJ1-1, with D unclear. V was shortened by 6 bases and J by 0 bases, with 2 bases between the two germline ends. Germline V gene lookup returns CDR1 SNHLY and CDR2 FYNNEI. This CDR3 has 11 residues. DNA of the CDR3: TGTGCCAGCAGCGTGAACACTGAAGCTTTCTTT. Its protein is CASSVNTEAFF.

The V and J genes are TRBV3-1 (or the pseudogene TRBV3-2) and TRBJ1-3; D unclear. Germline V gives CDR1 LGHDT, CDR2 YNNKEL (reference sequence). Deletions cut 1 base from V and 4 bases from J, with 8 bases between. This CDR3 has 14 residues. In DNA, the CDR3 is TGTGCCAGCAGCCAAGGGGGAGGCGGAAACACCATATATTTT. It is translated as CASSQGGGGNTIYF.

V usage is TRBV6-2 or TRBV6-3 and J usage is TRBJ1-5; the match to TRBD1 covers 8 bases. The trim removed 2 bases at V and 11 bases at J, leaving 14 bases unmatched. CDR1 is MNHEY and CDR2 is SVGEGT in the germline V gene. The length of the CDR3 is 16 residues. The chain's CDR3 is CASSYGGQGRAASQHF. CDR3 nucleotides: TGTGCCAGCAGTTACGGTGGACAGGGTAGAGCCGCGTCCCAGCATTTT.

The chain links TRBV4-3 to TRBJ1-5; D is possibly TRBD1 (6 bases). The length of the CDR3 is 13 residues. V was shortened by 0 bases and J by 7 bases, with 7 bases between the two germline ends. Germline V lookup: CDR1 LGHNA, CDR2 YSLEER. CDR3 in amino acids: CASSQDRGQPQHF. For the CDR3, the DNA is TGCGCCAGCAGCCAAGACAGGGGACAGCCCCAGCATTTT.

The sample holds a few counts of this clone. The V call is TRBV3-1 (or the pseudogene TRBV3-2), the J call TRBJ2-7; no definite D call. Trimming removed 6 bases at V and 3 bases at J, with 9 bases between. The length of the CDR3 is 12 residues. Germline CDR1 LGHDT, CDR2 YNNKEL (reference sequence). This CDR3 reads CASSLRLYEQYF. The CDR3 region has the DNA TGTGCCAGCAGTCTACGACTCTACGAGCAGTACTTC.

This chain uses TRBV19 with TRBJ1-2; D perhaps matches TRBD1 (5 bases). The CDR3 loop spans 12 amino acids. V was cut by 8 bases and J by 6 bases, with 13 bases left in between. In germline, CDR1 is LNHDA, CDR2 SQIVND (reference sequence). The chain's CDR3 is CASWGLGDGYTF. The CDR3 coding sequence is TGTGCCAGTTGGGGTTTAGGGGATGGCTACACCTTC.

The rearrangement joins TRBV25-1 to TRBJ1-5; 8 positions agree with TRBD1. CDR1 and CDR2 (germline): MGHDK, SYGVNS. CDR3 size: 15 residues. V lost 4 bases and J lost 3; bases outside the gene matches: 5. The CDR3 protein is CASSADRANNQPQHF. DNA of the CDR3: TGTGCCAGCAGTGCGGACAGGGCTAACAATCAGCCCCAGCATTTT.

A note on this clone: The same CDR3 can be traced to other DNA sequences in this sample. The chain couples TRBV7-2 to TRBJ2-5; 7 bases match TRBD2. The J segment lost 4 bases and the V segment lost 1 base, leaving 0 bases of the junction unmatched. CDR3 length equals 13 residues. CDR1 is SGHTA and CDR2 is FQGNSA in the germline V gene. DNA of the CDR3: TGTGCCAGCAGCTTAGAGCGGGGAGAGACCCAGTACTTC. This gives the protein CASSLERGETQYF.

V usage is TRBV28 and J usage is TRBJ2-6; D is ambiguous. CDR3 length: 12 amino acids. Germline CDR1 and CDR2: MDHEN and SYDVKM. Deletions cut 3 bases from V and 12 bases from J, with 9 bases between. This CDR3 reads CASSFTGVVLTF. The CDR3 coding sequence is TGTGCCAGCAGTTTTACTGGAGTCGTCCTGACTTTC.

This clone was found a few times. This sequence joins TRBV18 and TRBJ1-1; unclear D gene. V shed 3 bases and J shed 1 base, with 15 bases lying between them. CDR3 length: 16 amino acids. CDR1 KGHSH and CDR2 LQKENI come from the germline V gene. CDR3 DNA sequence: TGTGCCAGCTCACCCCACCCGCAGTACCCGAACACTGAAGCTTTCTTT. Protein sequence: CASSPHPQYPNTEAFF.

Only a few counts were recorded for this clone. The CDR3 spells CASSFTYLGEQYF. CDR3 DNA sequence: TGTGCCAGCAGCTTTACGTACCTAGGCGAGCAGTACTTC. The chain uses TRBV5-6 and TRBJ2-7; D gene unclear. V lost 2 bases, J lost 6 bases, and 12 bases lay in between. In germline, CDR1 is SGHDT, CDR2 YYEEEE. The CDR3 runs 13 residues.

This clone was detected a few times. In the same sample, other DNA sequences code for this CDR3. J is TRBJ2-3 and V is TRBV2; no clear D. Trimming removed 7 bases from V and 1 base from J, with 6 bases in between. CDR1 is SNHLY, CDR2 FYNNEI, per germline. This CDR3 region has 12 residues. CDR3 coding DNA: TGTGCCAGCAATAGAGGCACAGATACGCAGTATTTT. Protein sequence: CASNRGTDTQYF.

The chain has TRBV7-9 and TRBJ1-1; unclear D gene. CDR3 length equals 14 residues. With 1 base removed from V and 1 base from J, the gap between germline ends came to 7 bases. Per germline, CDR1 SEHNR and CDR2 FQNEAQ (reference sequence). Here the CDR3 DNA reads TGTGCCAGCAGCTTAGTTGGCCAGAACACTGAAGCTTTCTTT. Translation: CASSLVGQNTEAFF.

The rearrangement links TRBV10-1 to TRBJ2-7; D gene uncertain. With 0 bases removed from V and 6 bases from J, the gap between germline ends came to 9 bases. Germline CDR1 WNHNN, CDR2 SYGVQD (reference sequence). CDR3 length equals 13 residues. CDR3 bases: TGCGCCAGCAGTGAGTCCCGTGGCTCCGAGCAGTACTTC. Amino acid sequence: CASSESRGSEQYF.

The genes are TRBV28 and TRBJ2-7, with 8 bases that match TRBD2. This CDR3 is 13 amino acids long. The germline gives CDR1 MDHEN, CDR2 SYDVKM. V shed 8 bases, J shed 3 bases, and the junction held 6 bases outside the gene matches. CDR3 amino acids: CASRGGQLYEQYF. The CDR3 nucleotides read TGTGCCAGCCGGGGGGGGCAGCTCTACGAGCAGTACTTC.

Notes on this clone: The sample holds other DNA sequences that translate to the same CDR3. The genes are TRBV20-1 and TRBJ2-1; perhaps TRBD1 as D (6 bases). CDR1 DFQATT and CDR2 SNEGSKA come from the germline V gene (reference sequence). CDR3 length equals 11 residues. The V end was cut by 6 bases, the J end by 4 bases, with 7 bases between. The CDR3 nucleotides are TGCAGTGCCAGGGGTTACAATGAGCAGTTCTTC. Protein sequence: CSARGYNEQFF.

The chain carries TRBV18 and TRBJ1-1; 10 bases match TRBD1. The CDR3 consists of 15 residues. V lost 4 bases, J lost 6 bases, and 8 bases stayed unmatched. CDR1 and CDR2 from the germline V gene are KGHSH and LQKENI. The CDR3, as DNA: TGTGCCAGCTCACTGGGACAGGGGAGGTACGCTGAAGCTTTCTTT. Translating gives CASSLGQGRYAEAFF.

V and J are TRBV7-2 and TRBJ1-5, with 7 bases lining up with TRBD1. V gave up 2 bases and J gave up 4 bases; unmatched junction bases: 5. The germline V gene encodes CDR1 SGHTA and CDR2 FQGNSA. The CDR3 length is 15 residues. The CDR3 loop is CASSLRGQRNQPQHF. CDR3 in DNA: TGTGCCAGCAGCTTACGGGGACAGAGGAATCAGCCCCAGCATTTT.

The V call is TRBV6-2 or TRBV6-3, the J call TRBJ1-1, with TRBD1 matching over 7 bases. CDR1 is MNHEY and CDR2 is SVGEGT in the germline V gene. Trimming at V came to 0 bases and at J to 7 bases, leaving 11 bases not matched to a gene. The CDR3 contains 16 residues. The CDR3 DNA follows: TGTGCCAGCAGTTACTCGACGTTAAGGGGGCAGGGTGAAGCTTTCTTT. This sequence encodes CASSYSTLRGQGEAFF.

The chain joins TRBV6-6 to TRBJ2-3, with D maybe TRBD1 (6 bases). V lost 6 bases to trimming and J lost 1 base, with 14 bases between them. Germline V gene lookup returns CDR1 MNHNY and CDR2 SVGAGI (reference sequence). The length of the CDR3 is 15 residues. The CDR3 bases are TGTGCCAGCAGGACGACAGGCCCTGGCACAGATACGCAGTATTTT. Its translation: CASRTTGPGTDTQYF.

V usage is TRBV9 and J usage is TRBJ2-2, with 8 positions matching TRBD2. Germline loops: CDR1 SGDLS, CDR2 YYNGEE. This CDR3 spans 15 amino acids. Germline trimming cut 0 bases from V and 4 bases from J; bases unmatched to any gene: 2. The CDR3 spells CASSVAGGGTGELFF. In DNA form, the CDR3 reads TGTGCCAGCAGCGTAGCGGGGGGGGGCACCGGGGAGCTGTTTTTT.

The chain links TRBV4-3 to TRBJ2-6; TRBD1 aligns across 7 bases. The CDR3 spans 17 residues. CDR1 is LGHNA and CDR2 is YSLEER in the germline V gene. Trimming took 4 bases from V and 0 from J; bases not matched to a gene: 6. CDR3 region: CASSPGTVLSGANVLTF. In DNA, the CDR3 is TGCGCCAGCAGCCCGGGGACAGTCCTCTCTGGGGCCAACGTCCTGACTTTC.

The chain is built from TRBV6-5 and TRBJ1-2; TRBD1 might be the D (6 bases). V shed 9 bases and J shed 8 bases, with 13 bases lying between them. Germline-derived CDR1 and CDR2 are MNHEY and SVGAGI. CDR3 size: 11 residues. The CDR3 loop is CASRQGYGYTF. In DNA form, the CDR3 reads TGTGCCAGTCGGCAGGGGTACGGCTACACCTTC.

This sequence joins TRBV24-1 and TRBJ2-3, with D maybe TRBD2 (6 bases). Germline CDR1 KGHDR, CDR2 SFDVKD. The CDR3 loop spans 18 amino acids. Trimming left V 3 bases short and J 1 base short, with 19 bases between. For the CDR3, the DNA is TGTGCCACCAGTGATCCCTCCCCGGGTAGCGGTGGCACAGATACGCAGTATTTT. Protein: CATSDPSPGSGGTDTQYF.